This T cell receptor (beta chain) came from a study of cytomegalovirus exposure and HLA in healthy donors. CDR1 SEHNR and CDR2 FQNEAQ come from the germline V gene (reference sequence). J lost 7 bases, V lost 5 bases, and 6 bases had no gene match. This CDR3 is built from 14 residues. Primers for the PCR totalled 60 Vbeta and 13 Jbeta. Clones were sequenced by immunoSEQ multiplex PCR, and TCRdb holds only the in-frame ones, with some missing. This repertoire shows 120,000 or so clones, around 73% found once; its top ten account for 8.2%. This sequence joins TRBV7-9 and TRBJ1-1, with 11 bases fitting TRBD1. This clonotype originated in a woman in her thirties or forties in good health and CMV-seropositive. The sample was PBMCs. CDR3 sequence: CASSELGQGVEAFF. CDR3 sequence (DNA): TGTGCCAGCAGCGAGTTGGGACAGGGGGTTGAAGCTTTCTTT.